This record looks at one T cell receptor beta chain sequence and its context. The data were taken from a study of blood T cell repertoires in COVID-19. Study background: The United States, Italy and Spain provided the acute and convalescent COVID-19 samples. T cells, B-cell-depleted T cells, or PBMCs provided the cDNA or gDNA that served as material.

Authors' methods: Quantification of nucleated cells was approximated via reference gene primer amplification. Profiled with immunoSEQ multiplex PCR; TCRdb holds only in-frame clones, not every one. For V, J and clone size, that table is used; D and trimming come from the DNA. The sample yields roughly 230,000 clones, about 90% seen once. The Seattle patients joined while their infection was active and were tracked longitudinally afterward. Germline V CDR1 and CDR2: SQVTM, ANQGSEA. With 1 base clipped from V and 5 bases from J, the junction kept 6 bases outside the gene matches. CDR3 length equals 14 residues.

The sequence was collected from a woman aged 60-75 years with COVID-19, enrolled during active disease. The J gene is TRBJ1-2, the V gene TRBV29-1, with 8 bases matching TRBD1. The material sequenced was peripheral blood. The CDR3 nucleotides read TGCAGCGTTGAAGTCTTCCGGACAGGGTATGGCTACACCTTC. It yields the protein CSVEVFRTGYGYTF.